The 10 T cell receptor beta chains below come from one sample, sequenced in a study of cytomegalovirus exposure and HLA in healthy donors. PCR involved 60 Vbeta and 13 Jbeta primers. Some clones are missing from TCRdb's copy, which holds only in-frame ones; the method was immunoSEQ multiplex PCR. The sample carries roughly 100,000 clones, around 78% recorded once. What was sequenced was PBMCs. The receptors shown here come from a male donor in good health and CMV-seronegative.

The chain employs TRBV28 and TRBJ2-3, with D hard to call. Looked up from germline, CDR1 is MDHEN and CDR2 is SYDVKM. V was pared by 8 bases and J by 3 bases, with 21 bases between. This CDR3 has 16 amino acids. CDR3 sequence reads: CASQTSRLPGTDTQYF. DNA of the CDR3: TGTGCCAGCCAAACGTCACGACTGCCGGGTACAGATACGCAGTATTTT.

The chain employs TRBV19 and TRBJ2-7; 8 bases line up with TRBD2. The germline CDR1 and CDR2 sequences are LNHDA and SQIVND (reference sequence). The CDR3 length is 16 residues. The ends lost 1 base at V and 2 bases at J; junction bases unmatched: 7. The CDR3 DNA follows: TGTGCCAGTAGTATAGGACCCACTAGCGGAGCCTACGAGCAGTACTTC. It yields the protein CASSIGPTSGAYEQYF.

The gene calls are TRBV5-1 and TRBJ1-1; the match to TRBD1 covers 10 bases. Germline assignment: CDR1 SGHRS and CDR2 YFSETQ. CDR3 length: 14 residues. J lost 3 bases, V lost 5 bases, and 4 bases had no gene match. The chain's CDR3 is CASRPTGGYTEAFF. The CDR3 DNA reads as TGCGCCAGCAGGCCGACAGGGGGCTACACTGAAGCTTTCTTT.

This CDR3 is CASSGSGSSDTQYF. DNA of the CDR3: TGTGCCAGCAGTGGCAGCGGGAGCTCAGATACGCAGTATTTT. J is TRBJ2-3 and V is TRBV6-4; the match to TRBD2 covers 8 bases. Looked up from germline, CDR1 is MRHNA and CDR2 is SNTAGT. Trimming cost V 4 bases and J 4 bases; bases outside gene matches: 4. This CDR3 region has 14 residues.

V and J are TRBV9 and TRBJ2-1; 10 nucleotides align to TRBD2. J lost 5 bases, V lost 0 bases, and 2 bases had no gene match. The CDR3 spans 15 residues. Germline loops: CDR1 SGDLS, CDR2 YYNGEE. The chain's CDR3 is CASSVGGLANNEQFF. In nucleotides, the CDR3 is TGTGCCAGCAGCGTAGGGGGACTAGCGAACAATGAGCAGTTCTTC.

The rearrangement links TRBV5-1 to TRBJ2-7; 10 bases line up with TRBD2. Germline loops: CDR1 SGHRS, CDR2 YFSETQ. This CDR3 comprises 18 residues. V shed 3 bases and J 0 bases; nucleotides not matched to a gene: 12. CDR3 protein: CASSWDEKRGGSSYEQYF. The CDR3 nucleotides read TGCGCCAGCAGCTGGGACGAGAAGCGGGGGGGAAGCTCCTACGAGCAGTACTTC. The full variable domain, in which reference TRBV5-1 and TRBJ2-7 provide the parts outside the CDR3, is KAGVTQTPRYLIKTRGQQVTLSCSPISGHRSVSWYQQTPGQGLQFLFEYFSETQRNKGNFPGRFSGRQFSNSRSEMNVSTLELGDSALYLCASSWDEKRGGSSYEQYFGPGTRLTVT.

This chain uses TRBV15 with TRBJ2-7; 9 bases match TRBD1. J was trimmed by 6 bases and V by 2 bases; bases with no gene match: 5. Looked up from germline, CDR1 is LNHNV and CDR2 is YYDKDF (reference sequence). CDR3 length: 14 residues. The DNA of the CDR3 is TGTGCCACCAGCAGACGTGGACAGGGGACCGAGCAGTACTTC. This sequence encodes CATSRRGQGTEQYF.

This chain links TRBV28 with TRBJ2-3, with TRBD1 matching 9 bases. Germline values: CDR1 MDHEN, CDR2 SYDVKM. With V trimmed by 3 bases and J by 3 bases, 10 bases remained unmatched. This CDR3 has 17 amino acids. CDR3 residues: CASSFAPQGARTDTQYF. For the CDR3, the DNA is TGTGCCAGCAGTTTCGCCCCACAGGGGGCGAGAACAGATACGCAGTATTTT.

J is TRBJ2-7 and V is TRBV7-8; a possible D gene is TRBD1 (6 bases). The V gene lost 5 bases and the J gene lost 3 bases, with 8 bases spanning the gap. Germline V lookup: CDR1 SGHVS, CDR2 FQNEAQ. CDR3 length: 12 amino acids. Written as DNA, the CDR3 is TGTGCCAGCAGCGAACAGGGCTACGAGCAGTACTTC. It codes for CASSEQGYEQYF.

This chain links TRBV7-2 with TRBJ2-7; 7 positions agree with TRBD2. The J segment lost 6 bases and the V segment lost 2 bases, leaving 7 bases of the junction unmatched. Germline V lookup: CDR1 SGHTA, CDR2 FQGNSA. This CDR3 region has 14 residues. CDR3 in amino acids: CASSLRGRLPEQYF. The DNA for the CDR3 is TGTGCCAGCAGCTTACGCGGGAGACTTCCCGAGCAGTACTTC.